This T cell receptor beta chain was captured by sequencing in a study of control samples from healthy donors and cancer patients (dated by TCRdb to 2019 to 2021). As regards this clone: Its cognate antigen has yet to be identified. Base qualities are not provided; no much larger clone lies one nucleotide away.

Library preparation employed the immunoSEQ multiplex PCR assay. TCRdb retrieved this table from immuneACCESS and kept in-frame rearrangements only. Not all clones are present; in checked studies, unresolved V genes account for under half, and no reason is known for the remainder. Present in this sample are about 130,000 clones, 75% to 95% of which were seen just once. The ten largest clones take up about 9% of the sample. CDR1 and CDR2, looked up from the germline V gene, are SNHLY and FYNNEI. V is pared back by 5 bases and J by 2 bases, with 7 bases lying between the germline termini. Including cysteine and phenylalanine, the CDR3 has 13 amino acids. The kept DNA is CDR3 alone, 39 bases in frame from the first base.

This receptor was identified in a man between 18 and 35 years old in good health. Sequencing was performed on blood. The chain employs TRBV2 and TRBJ2-1; 5 matching bases give a weak D call of TRBD2. This receptor has the CDR3 CASSPGTYNEQFF. The DNA is as follows: TGTGCCAGCAGTCCCGGGACCTACAATGAGCAGTTCTTC.